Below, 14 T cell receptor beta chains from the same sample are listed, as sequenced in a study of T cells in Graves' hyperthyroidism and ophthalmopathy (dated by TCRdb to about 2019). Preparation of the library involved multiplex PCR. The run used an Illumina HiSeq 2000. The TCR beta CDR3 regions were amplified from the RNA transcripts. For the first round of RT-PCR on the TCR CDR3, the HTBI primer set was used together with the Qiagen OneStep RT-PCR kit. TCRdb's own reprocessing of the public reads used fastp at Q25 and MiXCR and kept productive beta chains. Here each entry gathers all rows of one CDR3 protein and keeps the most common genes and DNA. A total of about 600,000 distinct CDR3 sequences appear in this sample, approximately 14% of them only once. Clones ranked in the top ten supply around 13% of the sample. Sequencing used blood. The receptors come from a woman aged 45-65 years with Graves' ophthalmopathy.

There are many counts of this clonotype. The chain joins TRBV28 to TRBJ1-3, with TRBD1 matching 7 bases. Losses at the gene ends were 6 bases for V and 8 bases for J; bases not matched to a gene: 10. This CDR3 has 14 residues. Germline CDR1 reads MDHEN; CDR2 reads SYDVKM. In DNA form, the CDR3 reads TGTGCCAGCAGCCGCGGGACAGTAAGGGACACCATATATTTT. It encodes CASSRGTVRDTIYF.

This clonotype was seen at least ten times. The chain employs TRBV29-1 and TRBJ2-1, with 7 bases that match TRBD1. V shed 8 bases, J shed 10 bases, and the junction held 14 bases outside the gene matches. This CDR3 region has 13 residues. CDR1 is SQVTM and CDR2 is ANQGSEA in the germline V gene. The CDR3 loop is CSTTPRVQGEQFF. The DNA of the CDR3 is TGCAGCACAACGCCGAGGGTACAGGGGGAGCAGTTCTTC.

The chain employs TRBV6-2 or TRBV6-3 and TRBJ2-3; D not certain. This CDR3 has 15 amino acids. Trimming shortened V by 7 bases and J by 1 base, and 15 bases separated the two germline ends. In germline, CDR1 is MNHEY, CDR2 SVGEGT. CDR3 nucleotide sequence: TGTGCCAGCACCATACCCGGGCCCGGCACAGATACGCAGTATTTT. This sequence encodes CASTIPGPGTDTQYF.

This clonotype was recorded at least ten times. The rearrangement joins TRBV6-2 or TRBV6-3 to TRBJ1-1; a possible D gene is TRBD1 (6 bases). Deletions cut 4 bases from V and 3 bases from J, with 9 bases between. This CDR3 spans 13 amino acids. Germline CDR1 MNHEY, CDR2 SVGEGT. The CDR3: CASSWGTHTEAFF. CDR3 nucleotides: TGTGCCAGCAGTTGGGGGACACACACTGAAGCTTTCTTT.

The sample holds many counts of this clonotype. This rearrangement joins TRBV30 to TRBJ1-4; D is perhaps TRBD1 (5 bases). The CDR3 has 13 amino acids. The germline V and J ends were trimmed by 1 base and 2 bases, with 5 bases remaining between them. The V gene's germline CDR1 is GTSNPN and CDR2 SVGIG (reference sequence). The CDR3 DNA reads TGTGCCTGGAGTGGACAGACTAATGAAAAACTGTTTTTT. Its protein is CAWSGQTNEKLFF. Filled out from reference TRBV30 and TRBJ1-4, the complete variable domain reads SQTIHQWPATLVQPVGSPLSLECTVEGTSNPNLYWYRQAAGRGLQLLFYSVGIGQISSEVPQNLSASRPQDRQFILSSKKLLLSDSGFYLCAWSGQTNEKLFFGSGTQLSVL.

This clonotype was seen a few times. The CDR3 sequence: CASSPLGSGNTGELFF. The CDR3 nucleotides are TGTGCCAGCAGTCCCCTCGGTTCCGGGAACACCGGGGAGCTGTTTTTT. The chain couples TRBV6-2 or TRBV6-3 to TRBJ2-2; D is unclear. Germline V gene data show CDR1 as MNHEY and CDR2 as SVGEGT. The V and J ends lost 5 bases and 1 base respectively, with 14 bases between them. This CDR3 contains 16 residues.

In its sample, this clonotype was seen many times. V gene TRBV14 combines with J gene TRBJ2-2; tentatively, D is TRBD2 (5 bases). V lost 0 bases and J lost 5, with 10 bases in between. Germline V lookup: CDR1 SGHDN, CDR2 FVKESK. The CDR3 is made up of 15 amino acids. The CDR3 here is CASSQDAGYTGELFF. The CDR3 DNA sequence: TGTGCCAGCAGCCAAGATGCGGGTTATACCGGGGAGCTGTTTTTT. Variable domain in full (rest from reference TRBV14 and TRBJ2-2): EAGVTQFPSHSVIEKGQTVTLRCDPISGHDNLYWYRRVMGKEIKFLLHFVKESKQDESGMPNNRFLAERTGGTYSTLKVQPAELEDSGVYFCASSQDAGYTGELFFGEGSRLTVL.

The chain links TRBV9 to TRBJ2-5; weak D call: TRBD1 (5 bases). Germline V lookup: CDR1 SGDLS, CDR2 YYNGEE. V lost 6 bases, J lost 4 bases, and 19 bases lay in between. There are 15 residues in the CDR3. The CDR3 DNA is TGTGCCAGCACAAAGACAGCGAACCAGATAGAGACCCAGTACTTC. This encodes CASTKTANQIETQYF.

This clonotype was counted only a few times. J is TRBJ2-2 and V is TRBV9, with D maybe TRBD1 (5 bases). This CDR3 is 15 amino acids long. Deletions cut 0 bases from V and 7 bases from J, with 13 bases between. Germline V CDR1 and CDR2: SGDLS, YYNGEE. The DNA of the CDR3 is TGTGCCAGCAGCGTAGAGCCAGGGATCGGCGGGGAGCTGTTTTTT. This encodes CASSVEPGIGGELFF.

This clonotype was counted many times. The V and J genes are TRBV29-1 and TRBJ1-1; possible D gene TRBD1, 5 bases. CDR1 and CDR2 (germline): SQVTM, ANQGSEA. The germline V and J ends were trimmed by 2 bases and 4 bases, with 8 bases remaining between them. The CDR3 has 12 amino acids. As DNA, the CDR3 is TGCAGCGTTGAAAAGGGGTCCACTGAAGCTTTCTTT. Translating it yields CSVEKGSTEAFF.

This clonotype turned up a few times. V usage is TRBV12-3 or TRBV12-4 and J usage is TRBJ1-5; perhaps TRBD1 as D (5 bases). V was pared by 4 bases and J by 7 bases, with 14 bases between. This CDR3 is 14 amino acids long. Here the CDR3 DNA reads TGTGCCAGCAGTTCATGGGGAGAGGGGCAGCCCCAGCATTTT. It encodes CASSSWGEGQPQHF.

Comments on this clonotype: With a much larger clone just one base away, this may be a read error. The CDR3 bases are TGCAACGTTGTAGAGGGGCGAGCTTTCTTT. This codes for CNVVEGRAFF. J is TRBJ1-1 and V is TRBV29-1, with D maybe TRBD1 (5 bases). Germline assignment: CDR1 SQVTM and CDR2 ANQGSEA. The CDR3 loop spans 10 amino acids.

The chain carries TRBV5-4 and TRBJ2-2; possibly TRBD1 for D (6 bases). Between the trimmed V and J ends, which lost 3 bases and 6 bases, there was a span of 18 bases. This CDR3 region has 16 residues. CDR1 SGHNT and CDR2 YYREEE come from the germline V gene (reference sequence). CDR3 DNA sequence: TGTGCCAGCAGCTCACAGGGAATGGTCGACCCCGGGGAGCTGTTTTTT. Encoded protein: CASSSQGMVDPGELFF.

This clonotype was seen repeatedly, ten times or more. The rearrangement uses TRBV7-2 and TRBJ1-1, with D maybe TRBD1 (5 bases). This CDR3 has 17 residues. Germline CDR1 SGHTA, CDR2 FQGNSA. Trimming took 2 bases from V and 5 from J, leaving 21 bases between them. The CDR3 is CASSLLRPGPLGTEAFF. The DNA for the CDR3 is TGTGCCAGCAGCTTACTTCGTCCAGGGCCCTTGGGTACTGAAGCTTTCTTT.